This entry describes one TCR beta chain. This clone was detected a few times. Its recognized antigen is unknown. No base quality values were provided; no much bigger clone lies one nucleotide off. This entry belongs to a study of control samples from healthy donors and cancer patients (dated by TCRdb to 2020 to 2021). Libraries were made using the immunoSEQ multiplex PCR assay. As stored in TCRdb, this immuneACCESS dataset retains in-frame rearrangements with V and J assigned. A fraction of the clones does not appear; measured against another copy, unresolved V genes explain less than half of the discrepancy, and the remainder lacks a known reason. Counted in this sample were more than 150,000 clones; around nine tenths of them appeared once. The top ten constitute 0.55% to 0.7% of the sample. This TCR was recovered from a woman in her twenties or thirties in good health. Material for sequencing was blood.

The CDR3 sequence is CASSFSSGSKETQYF. The DNA sequence is TGCGCCAGCAGCTTCTCTAGCGGGAGTAAAGAGACCCAGTACTTC. The chain couples TRBV5-1 to TRBJ2-5; 10 nucleotides in the junction match TRBD2. Looking up the germline V gene yields CDR1 SGHRS and CDR2 YFSETQ. V is cut back by 2 bases and J by 3 bases, with 4 bases in the junction unmatched. Its CDR3 holds 15 amino acids, cysteine through phenylalanine. The DNA shown is the 45-base CDR3, in frame from base 1.